The text below deals with one TCR beta chain. Its target is not known. The data belong to a study of Graves' ophthalmopathy and Graves' hyperthyroidism. Study observations and caveats: From stable hyperthyroidism, ophthalmopathy was separated by a 13-signature model with just under 90% sensitivity and around 80% specificity.

The study amplified TCR beta CDR3 regions using RNA transcripts. After a first-round RT-PCR with HTBI primers, a second-round multiplex PCR was run. TCRdb called the multiplex PCR reads again in MiXCR, with one record for every CDR3 protein. The repertoire holds about 500,000 distinct CDR3 sequences, under 45% seen once, with about 4% in the top ten. The V gene end was trimmed by 3 bases and the J gene end by 8 bases; junction bases not matched to a gene: 8. The CDR3 loop spans 15 amino acids. Germline V CDR1 and CDR2: LGHDT, YNNKEL (reference sequence). Aged 18 to 65, hyperthyroidism patients had been newly diagnosed, with under 2 months' duration.

The V gene is TRBV3-1, the J gene TRBJ1-4, with 8 bases matching TRBD1. This TCR was recovered from an adult man with Graves' hyperthyroidism. Sample: peripheral blood or thyroid tissue (not recorded which). The CDR3 bases are TGTGCCAGCAGCCATCGCACAGGGGGAGGGGAAAAACTGTTTTTT. Its translation is CASSHRTGGGEKLFF.